The rows below give T cell receptor beta chains drawn from one sample of a study of blood T cell repertoires in COVID-19. Measured with immunoSEQ multiplex PCR; TCRdb has only the in-frame clones, and not every one. This sample yields some 350,000 clones, of which approximately 82% are seen a single time; almost 3% belongs to the top ten. Sequencing was performed on peripheral blood. The receptors shown here come from a man aged 25 to 40 with active or convalescent COVID-19. Both conserved end residues are trimmed from each CDR3. Not every row has a clone size; where given, it reads once, few, many or a size class.

CDR3aa	abundance	v_gene
ASSVPRCEQY	NA	TRBV19
ASSRSDFTDTQY	NA	TRBV5-4
ASATGDGYT	NA	TRBV19
AGGTSGRSSYNEQF	NA	TRBV28
ASSYSTGGVYGYT	NA	TRBV6-5
ASSQRQVRPYEQY	NA	TRBV7-8
AWSKRLTGVDEQY	NA	TRBV30
ASNLDRHPSNEQY	NA	TRBV7-2
ASSSPRGSHEKLF	NA	TRBV6-5
ASSRDRGQDEQY	once	TRBV2
ASSAGQGRHYT	NA	TRBV5-1
ASSQGEDEKLF	NA	TRBV3-1/TRBV3-2
ASSYGVGGSPLH	NA	TRBV6-5
ASSSDRAETQY	NA	TRBV12-3/TRBV12-4
SVEGSGRYYNEQF	NA	TRBV29-1
AWSASGYEQY	NA	TRBV30
ASSPWMYGDSEQY	NA	TRBV3-1/TRBV3-2
ASSQNPQGLAVNNEQF	few	TRBV3-1/TRBV3-2
ASTTSARVGGELF	NA	TRBV7-2
ASSLRGAEQF	NA	TRBV5-1
ASSEAPGERWRYEQY	NA	TRBV6-1
ASSIANSPLH	few	TRBV19
ASSLSTPYNEQF	NA	TRBV7-3
ASSQLLWGGTDTQY	NA	TRBV3-1/TRBV3-2
ASSLRKHPTMNTEAF	NA	TRBV5-8
ASRGPGQNNEQF	NA	TRBV7-3
ASSLVTGGDTGELF	NA	TRBV7-2
ASSLGAGSSYNEQF	NA	TRBV7-7
ASSPRRGALGNQPQH	NA	TRBV7-8
ASSTYQGLGL	few	TRBV11-2
ASSSDNKEN	NA	TRBV12-3/TRBV12-4
ASSYLEGSTEAF	NA	TRBV6-2/TRBV6-3
ASSSGTGGTQY	NA	TRBV7-3
ASSLVQGEGQPQH	few	TRBV7-2
ASSLSSGIHEQY	once	TRBV27
ASSSRNRGLGNTIY	NA	TRBV7-4
ASSEWTGGRAF	NA	TRBV6-4
ATSAAGGIPYEQY	NA	TRBV24-1
ASSAKTGPGNTIY	few	TRBV9
ASSQDMGQGVYEQY	NA	TRBV14
AWNGGNSNQPQH	NA	TRBV30
ATSDSRGSRYGYT	NA	TRBV24-1
ASSLAGGQGGGYT	NA	TRBV5-5
ASISSGSAGELF	NA	TRBV6-6
ATSRDPVNQPQH	few	TRBV15
ASSPMGQLNTEAF	NA	TRBV27
ASSRRLAGNTGELF	NA	TRBV6-2/TRBV6-3
ASSTPEEANSPLH	NA	TRBV14
ASSLLADYEQY	NA	TRBV5-1
ASSLGGGDPSYNEQF	NA	TRBV7-6
ASSSGPVLNYT	NA	TRBV5-4
ASSLGGGASTDTQY	NA	TRBV5-5